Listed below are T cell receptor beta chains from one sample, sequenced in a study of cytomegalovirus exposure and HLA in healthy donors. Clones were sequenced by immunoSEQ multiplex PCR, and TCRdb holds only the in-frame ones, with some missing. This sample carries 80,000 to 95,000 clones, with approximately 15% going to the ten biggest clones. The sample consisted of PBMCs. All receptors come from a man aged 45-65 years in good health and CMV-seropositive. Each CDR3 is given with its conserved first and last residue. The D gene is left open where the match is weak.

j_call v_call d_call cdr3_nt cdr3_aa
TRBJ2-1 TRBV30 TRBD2 TGTGCCTGGAGTTCGGGACTAGCCTATGAGCAGTTCTTC CAWSSGLAYEQFF
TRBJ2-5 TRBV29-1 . TGCAGCGTTGGGGCGGGGGAGACCCAGTACTTC CSVGAGETQYF
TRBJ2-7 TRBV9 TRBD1 TGTGCCAGCAGCGTAGGAGGGACAGGGAACTACGAGCAGTACTTC CASSVGGTGNYEQYF
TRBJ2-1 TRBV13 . TGTGCCAGCAGCCCCTTAGGCGGCTACAATGAGCAGTTCTTC CASSPLGGYNEQFF
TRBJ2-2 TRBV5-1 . TGCGCCAGCAGCTTACGCAGGGGCACCGGGGAGCTGTTTTTT CASSLRRGTGELFF
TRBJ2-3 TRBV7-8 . TGTGCCAGCAGCCCTACCACAGATACGCAGTATTTT CASSPTTDTQYF
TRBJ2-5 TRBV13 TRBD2 TGTGCCAGCAGCCTTCCGGGACTAGCGGGAGAGACCCAGTACTTC CASSLPGLAGETQYF
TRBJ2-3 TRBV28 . TGTGCCAGCAGTTCGGGTGATCGATATACGCAGTATTTT CASSSGDRYTQYF
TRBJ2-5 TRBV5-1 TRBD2 TGCGCCAGCAGCCAGGGCGGGAGGGCCGAAGAGACCCAGTACTTC CASSQGGRAEETQYF
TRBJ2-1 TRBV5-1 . TGCGCCAGCAGCTTGCTAATGAGCGGAGGAGGGTCCTACAATGAGCAGTTCTTC CASSLLMSGGGSYNEQFF
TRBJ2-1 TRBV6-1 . TGTGCCATCCTTATCCCACAGGGCAATGAGCAGTTCTTC CAILIPQGNEQFF
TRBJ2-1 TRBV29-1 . TGCAGCGTTGCGCCACAAGAAAATGAGCAGTTCTTC CSVAPQENEQFF
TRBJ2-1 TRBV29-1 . TGCAGCGTGGCTTTAGGGGTAATCAATGAGCAGTTCTTC CSVALGVINEQFF
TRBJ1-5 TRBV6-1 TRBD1 TGTGCCAGCAGTGAAGCCGGGACAGATTATCAGCCCCAGCATTTT CASSEAGTDYQPQHF
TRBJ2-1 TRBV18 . TGTGCCAGCTCACCAGGCCATGAGCAGTTCTTC CASSPGHEQFF
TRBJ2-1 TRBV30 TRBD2 TGTGCCTGGAGTCGGACTAGCGGGACGAATGAGCAGTTCTTC CAWSRTSGTNEQFF
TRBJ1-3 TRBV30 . TGTGCCTTAACAGTCTCTGGAAACACCGTATATTTT CALTVSGNTVYF
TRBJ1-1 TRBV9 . TGTGCCAGCAGCGTAGGCGTCGCGACTGAAGCTTTCTTT CASSVGVATEAFF
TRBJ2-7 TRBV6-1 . TGTGCCAGCAGTTCCGGAGGGCGCGAGCAGTACTTC CASSSGGREQYF
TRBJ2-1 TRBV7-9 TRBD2 TGTGCCAGCAGGCCCCGGGAGGTTCACGAGGGTGAGCAGTTCTTC CASRPREVHEGEQFF
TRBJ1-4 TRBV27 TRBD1 TGTGCCAGCAGCTTGCGCAGCCCGGGACAGGGGTCAGAGGAAAAACTGTTTTTT CASSLRSPGQGSEEKLFF
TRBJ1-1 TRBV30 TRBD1 TGTGCCTGGAGTGTGGACAGGGGACGTGAAGCTTTCTTT CAWSVDRGREAFF
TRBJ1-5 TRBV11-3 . TGTGCCAGCAGCTTAGGGGAGGGTCAGCCCCAGCATTTT CASSLGEGQPQHF
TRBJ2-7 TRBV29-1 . TGCAGCGTTGCGAGAAGGGCCGGGGGCGAGCAGTACTTC CSVARRAGGEQYF
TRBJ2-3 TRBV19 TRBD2 TGTGCCAGTAGTGCAGGAACTAGCGGAGGAGATACGCAGTATTTT CASSAGTSGGDTQYF
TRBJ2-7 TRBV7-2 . TGTGCCAGCAGCTTAAACGCCGGTACCTACGAGCAGTACTTC CASSLNAGTYEQYF
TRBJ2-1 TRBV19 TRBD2 TGTGCCAGTAGTATGGTCCGGACTAGCGGGAAAACCTACAATGAGCAGTTCTTC CASSMVRTSGKTYNEQFF
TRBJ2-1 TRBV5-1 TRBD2 TGCGCCAGCAGGCTTTCCCGACTAGCGGGTTCCTACAATGAGCAGTTCTTC CASRLSRLAGSYNEQFF
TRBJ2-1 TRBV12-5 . TGTGCTAGTGGTTTGCGCGGGGTCTCCTACAATGAGCAGTTCTTC CASGLRGVSYNEQFF
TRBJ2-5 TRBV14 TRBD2 TGTGCCAGCAGGAAGAGCGGGAGAGGTGGTCAAGAGACCCAGTACTTC CASRKSGRGGQETQYF
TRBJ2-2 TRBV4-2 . TGTGCCAGCAGCCAAGCGGACTACACCGGGGAGCTGTTTTTT CASSQADYTGELFF
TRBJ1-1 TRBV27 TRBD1 TGTGCCAGCAGCAGATTCGACAGGGTAATTGGGAAAAAGACTGAAGCTTTCTTT CASSRFDRVIGKKTEAFF
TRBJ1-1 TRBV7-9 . TGTGCCAGCAGCTACGGACAGTCAGCTTTCTTT CASSYGQSAFF
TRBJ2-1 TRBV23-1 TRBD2 TGCGCCAGAACTAGCGGGAGAGCAGTTAATGAGCAGTTCTTC CARTSGRAVNEQFF
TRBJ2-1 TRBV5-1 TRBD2 TGCGCCAGCACCCCGACTAGCGGGAGCGTCAATGAGCAGTTCTTC CASTPTSGSVNEQFF
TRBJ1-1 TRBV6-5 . TGTGCCAGCAGTTACGGACAGAACCCTTGGACTGAAGCTTTCTTT CASSYGQNPWTEAFF
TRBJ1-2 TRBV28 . TGTGCCAGCAGCTCCGACAGATATGGCTACACCTTC CASSSDRYGYTF
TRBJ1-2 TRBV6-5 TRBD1 TGTGCCAGCAGTACCCAGGGGGCGCGATATGGCTACACCTTC CASSTQGARYGYTF
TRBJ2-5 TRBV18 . TGTGCCAGCTCACGGCAAAGGGGGGAGACCCAGTACTTC CASSRQRGETQYF
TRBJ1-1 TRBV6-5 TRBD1 TGTGCCAGCAGTTCCGGGACAGGGTTTTCACGAGCTTTCTTT CASSSGTGFSRAFF
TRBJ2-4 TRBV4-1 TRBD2 TGCGCCAGCAGCCAAGTAATAGCGGGAGGGCAGAACATTCAGTACTTC CASSQVIAGGQNIQYF
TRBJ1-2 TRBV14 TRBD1 TGTGCCAGCAGCCCTACGACAGGGGCATCAGGCTACACCTTC CASSPTTGASGYTF
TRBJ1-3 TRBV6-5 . TGTGCCAGCTGGAGGGAGGCTGAAAACACCATATATTTT CASWREAENTIYF
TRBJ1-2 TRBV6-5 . TGTGCCAGCAGTTCCAACCCCCTAGCAGTCTATGGCTACACCTTC CASSSNPLAVYGYTF
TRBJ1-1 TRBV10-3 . TGTGCCATCAGTTCCCGCGGAGACGGGGACACTGAAGCTTTCTTT CAISSRGDGDTEAFF
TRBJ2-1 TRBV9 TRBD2 TGTGCCAGCAGCGCCGTAGCGGGAGTTGAGAATGAGCAGTTCTTC CASSAVAGVENEQFF
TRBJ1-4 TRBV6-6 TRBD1 TGTGCCAGCACCTACCCAGGGGGCGTTAGAGAAAAACTGTTTTTT CASTYPGGVREKLFF
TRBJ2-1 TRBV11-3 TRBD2 TGTGCCAGCAGCTTAGAACTAGCGGGTACCCCCTACAATGAGCAGTTCTTC CASSLELAGTPYNEQFF
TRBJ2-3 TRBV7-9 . TGTGCCAGCAGCCCTAGTGGGCGGGGCGGCACAGATACGCAGTATTTT CASSPSGRGGTDTQYF
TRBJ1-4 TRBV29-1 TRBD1 TGCAGCGTTAGTAAGGGGACAGGGTTTGAAAAACTGTTTTTT CSVSKGTGFEKLFF
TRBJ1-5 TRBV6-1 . TGTGCCAGCGCTGAAGGACATAGCAATCAGCCCCAGCATTTT CASAEGHSNQPQHF
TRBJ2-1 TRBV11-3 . TGTGCCAGCAGCTTAGGTGGGGACACCTACAATGAGCAGTTCTTC CASSLGGDTYNEQFF
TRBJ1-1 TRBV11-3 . TGTGCCAGCAGCTCCCAATTGAACACTGAAGCTTTCTTT CASSSQLNTEAFF